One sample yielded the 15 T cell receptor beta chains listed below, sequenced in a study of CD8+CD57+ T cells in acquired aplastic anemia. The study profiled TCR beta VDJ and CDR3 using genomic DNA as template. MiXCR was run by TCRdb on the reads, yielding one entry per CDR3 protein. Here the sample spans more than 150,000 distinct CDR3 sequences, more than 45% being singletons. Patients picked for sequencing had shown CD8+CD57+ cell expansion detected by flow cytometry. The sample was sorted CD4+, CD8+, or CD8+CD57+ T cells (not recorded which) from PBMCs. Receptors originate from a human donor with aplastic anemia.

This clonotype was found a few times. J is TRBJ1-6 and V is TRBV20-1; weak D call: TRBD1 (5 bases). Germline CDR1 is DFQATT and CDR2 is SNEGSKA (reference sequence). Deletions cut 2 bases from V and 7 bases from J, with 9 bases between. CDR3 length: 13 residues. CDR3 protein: CSARPGINSPLHF. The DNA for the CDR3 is TGCAGTGCTAGACCAGGGATAAATTCACCCCTCCACTTT.

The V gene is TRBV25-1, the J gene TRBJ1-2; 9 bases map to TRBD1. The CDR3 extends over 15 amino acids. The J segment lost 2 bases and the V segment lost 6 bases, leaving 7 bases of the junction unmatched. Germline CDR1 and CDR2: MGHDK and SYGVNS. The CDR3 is CASSVPGTGNYGYTF. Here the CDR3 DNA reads TGTGCCAGCAGCGTCCCCGGGACAGGGAACTATGGCTACACCTTC.

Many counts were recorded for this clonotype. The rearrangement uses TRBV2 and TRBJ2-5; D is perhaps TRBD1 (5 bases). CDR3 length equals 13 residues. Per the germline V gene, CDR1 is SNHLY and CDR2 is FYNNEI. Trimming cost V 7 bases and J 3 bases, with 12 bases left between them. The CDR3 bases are TGTGCCAGCAAGGCAGGGTCGGAAGAGACCCAGTACTTC. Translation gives CASKAGSEETQYF.

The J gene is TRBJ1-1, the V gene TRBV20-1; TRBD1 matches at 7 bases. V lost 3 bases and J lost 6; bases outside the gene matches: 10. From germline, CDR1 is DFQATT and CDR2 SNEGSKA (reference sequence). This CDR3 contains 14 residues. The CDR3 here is CSASVPRDSSEAFF. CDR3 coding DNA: TGCAGTGCTAGTGTACCCCGGGACAGTTCTGAAGCTTTCTTT.

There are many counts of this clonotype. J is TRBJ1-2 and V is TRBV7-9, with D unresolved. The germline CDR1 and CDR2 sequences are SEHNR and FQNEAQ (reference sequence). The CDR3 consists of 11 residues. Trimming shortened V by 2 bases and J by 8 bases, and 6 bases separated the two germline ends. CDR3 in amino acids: CASSLSGGYTF. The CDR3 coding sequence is TGTGCCAGCAGCTTATCAGGCGGCTACACCTTC.

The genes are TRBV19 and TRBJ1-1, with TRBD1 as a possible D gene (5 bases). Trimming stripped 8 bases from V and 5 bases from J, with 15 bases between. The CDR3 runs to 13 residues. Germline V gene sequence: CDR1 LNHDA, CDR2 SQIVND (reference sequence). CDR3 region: CASSPGGGTEAFF. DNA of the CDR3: TGTGCCAGTTCCCCGGGGGGGGGGACTGAAGCTTTCTTT.

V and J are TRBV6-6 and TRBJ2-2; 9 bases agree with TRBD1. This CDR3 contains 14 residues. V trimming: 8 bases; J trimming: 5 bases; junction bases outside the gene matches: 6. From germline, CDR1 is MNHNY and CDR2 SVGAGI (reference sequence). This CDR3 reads CASRNRGRTGELFF. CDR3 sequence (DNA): TGTGCCAGCCGGAACAGGGGGCGAACCGGGGAGCTGTTTTTT.

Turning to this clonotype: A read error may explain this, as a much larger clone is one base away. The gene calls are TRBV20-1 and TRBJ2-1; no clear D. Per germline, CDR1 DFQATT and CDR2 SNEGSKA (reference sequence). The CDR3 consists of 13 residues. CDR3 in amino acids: CSATPGPPNERFF. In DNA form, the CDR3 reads TGCAGTGCTACTCCCGGACCTCCCAATGAGCGGTTCTTC.

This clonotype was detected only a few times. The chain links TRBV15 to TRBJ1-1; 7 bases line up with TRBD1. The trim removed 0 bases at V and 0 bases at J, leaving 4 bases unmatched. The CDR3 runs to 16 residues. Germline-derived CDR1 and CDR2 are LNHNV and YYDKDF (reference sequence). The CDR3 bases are TGTGCCACCAGCAGAGATCACAGGGGATTGAACACTGAAGCTTTCTTT. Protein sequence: CATSRDHRGLNTEAFF.

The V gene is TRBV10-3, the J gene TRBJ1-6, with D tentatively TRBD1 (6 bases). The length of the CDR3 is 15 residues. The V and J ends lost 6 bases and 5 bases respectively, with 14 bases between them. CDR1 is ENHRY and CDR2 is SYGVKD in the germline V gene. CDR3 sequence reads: CAIRRQEADNSPLHF. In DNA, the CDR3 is TGTGCCATCAGAAGACAGGAGGCTGATAATTCACCCCTCCACTTT.

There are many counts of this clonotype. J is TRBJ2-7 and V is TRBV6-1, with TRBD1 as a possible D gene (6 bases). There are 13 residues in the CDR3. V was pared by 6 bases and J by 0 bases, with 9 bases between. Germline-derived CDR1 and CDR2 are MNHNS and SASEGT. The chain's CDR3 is CASRWTDSYEQYF. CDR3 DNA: TGTGCCAGCAGGTGGACAGACTCCTACGAGCAGTACTTC.

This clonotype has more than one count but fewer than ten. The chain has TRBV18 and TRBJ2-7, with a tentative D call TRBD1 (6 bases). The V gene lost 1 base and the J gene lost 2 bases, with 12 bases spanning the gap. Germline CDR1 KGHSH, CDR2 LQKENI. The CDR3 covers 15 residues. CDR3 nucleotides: TGTGCCAGCTCACCACGGCAGGGGATTACCTACGAGCAGTACGTC. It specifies CASSPRQGITYEQYV.

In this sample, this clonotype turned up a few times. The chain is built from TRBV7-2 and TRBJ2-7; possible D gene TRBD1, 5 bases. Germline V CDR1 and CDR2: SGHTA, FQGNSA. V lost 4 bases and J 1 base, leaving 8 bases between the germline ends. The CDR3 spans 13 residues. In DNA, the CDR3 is TGTGCCAGCAGCTATGGGGCTTCCTACGAGCAGTACTTC. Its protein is CASSYGASYEQYF.

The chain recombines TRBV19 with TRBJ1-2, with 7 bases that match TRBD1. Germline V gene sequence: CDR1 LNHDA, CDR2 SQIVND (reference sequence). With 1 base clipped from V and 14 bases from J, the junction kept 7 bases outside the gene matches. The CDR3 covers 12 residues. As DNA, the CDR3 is TGTGCCAGTAGTATAGTGGCAGGGGGTCTTACCTTC. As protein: CASSIVAGGLTF.

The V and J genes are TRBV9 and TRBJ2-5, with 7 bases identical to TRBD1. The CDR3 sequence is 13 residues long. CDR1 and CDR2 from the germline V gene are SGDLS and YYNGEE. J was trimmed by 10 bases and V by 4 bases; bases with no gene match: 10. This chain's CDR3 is CASSPQGMGIQYF. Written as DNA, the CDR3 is TGTGCCAGCAGCCCACAGGGGATGGGGATCCAGTACTTC.